One T cell receptor beta chain is described in this entry. Authors' data handling: Cell counts per sample came from amplifying reference gene primers. Measured with immunoSEQ multiplex PCR; TCRdb has only the in-frame clones, and not every one. The DNA was the basis for D and trimming; V, J and clone size are from that table. The sample lists tens of thousands of clones, roughly 87% occurring once. The sample belongs to a study of blood T cell repertoires in COVID-19. Across the study: There were acute and convalescent COVID-19 samples, and they came from the United States, Italy and Spain. The cDNA or gDNA used as material had been derived from T cells, B-cell-depleted T cells, or PBMCs.

V gave up 1 base and J gave up 1 base, with 8 bases separating them. The CDR3 has 14 residues. Looked up from germline, CDR1 is GTSNPN and CDR2 is SVGIG (reference sequence). V usage is TRBV30 and J usage is TRBJ1-3; the D is unclear. Source material: peripheral blood. The sequence was obtained from a man older than 75 with acute or convalescent COVID-19. CDR3 residues: CAWSASSSGNTIYF. The CDR3 nucleotides read TGTGCCTGGAGTGCTTCGAGTTCTGGAAACACCATATATTTT.